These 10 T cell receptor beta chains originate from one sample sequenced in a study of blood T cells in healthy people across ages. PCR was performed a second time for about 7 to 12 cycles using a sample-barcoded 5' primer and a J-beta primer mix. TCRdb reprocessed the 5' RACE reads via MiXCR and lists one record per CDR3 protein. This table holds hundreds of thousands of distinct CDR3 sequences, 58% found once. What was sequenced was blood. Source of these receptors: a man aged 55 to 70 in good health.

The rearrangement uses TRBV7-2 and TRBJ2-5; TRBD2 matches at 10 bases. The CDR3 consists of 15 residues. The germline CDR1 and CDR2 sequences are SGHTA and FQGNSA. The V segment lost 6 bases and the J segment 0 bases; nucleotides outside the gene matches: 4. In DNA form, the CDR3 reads TGTGCCAGCAGTCGTAGCGGGGGGTACCAAGAGACCCAGTACTTC. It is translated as CASSRSGGYQETQYF.

The CDR3 nucleotides are TGCGCCAGCAGCCAACTGGGGTCAGATACGCAGTATTTT. Its translation is CASSQLGSDTQYF. The V and J genes are TRBV4-1 and TRBJ2-3; D is unclear. This CDR3 is built from 13 residues. Germline V gives CDR1 MGHRA, CDR2 YSYEKL. Trimming took 2 bases from V and 4 from J, leaving 7 bases between them.

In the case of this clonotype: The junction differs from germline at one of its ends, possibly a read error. The CDR3 protein is CASILDVPGYYGYTF. The CDR3 coding sequence is TGCGCCAGCATCTTGGACGTCCCAGGGTACTATGGCTACACCTTC. The chain couples TRBV5-1 to TRBJ1-2; a weak D match, TRBD1 (5 bases). This CDR3 contains 15 residues. Germline loops: CDR1 SGHRS, CDR2 YFSETQ.

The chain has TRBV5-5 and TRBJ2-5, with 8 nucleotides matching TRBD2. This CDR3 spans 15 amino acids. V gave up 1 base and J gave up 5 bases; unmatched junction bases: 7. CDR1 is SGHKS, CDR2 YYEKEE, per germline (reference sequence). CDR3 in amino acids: CASSLLAGGYETQYF. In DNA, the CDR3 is TGTGCCAGCAGCTTGTTGGCGGGGGGATACGAGACCCAGTACTTC.

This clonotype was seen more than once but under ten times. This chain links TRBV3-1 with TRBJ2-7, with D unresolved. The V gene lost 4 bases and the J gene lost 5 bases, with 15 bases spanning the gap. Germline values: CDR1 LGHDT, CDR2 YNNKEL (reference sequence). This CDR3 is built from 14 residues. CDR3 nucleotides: TGTGCCAGCAGCCGAGAGCCGCTCGACCACGAGCAGTACTTC. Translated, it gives CASSREPLDHEQYF.

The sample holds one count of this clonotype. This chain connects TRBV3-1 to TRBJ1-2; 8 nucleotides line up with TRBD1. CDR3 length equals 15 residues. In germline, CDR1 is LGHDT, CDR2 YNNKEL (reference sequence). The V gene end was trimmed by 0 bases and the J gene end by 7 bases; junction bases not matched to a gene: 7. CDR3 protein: CASSQDIQGARGYTF. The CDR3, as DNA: TGTGCCAGCAGCCAAGATATCCAGGGGGCCCGTGGCTACACCTTC.

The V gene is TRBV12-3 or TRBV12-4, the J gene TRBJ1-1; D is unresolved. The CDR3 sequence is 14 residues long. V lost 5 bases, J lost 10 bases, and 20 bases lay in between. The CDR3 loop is CASSATGGASRAFF. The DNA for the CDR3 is TGTGCCAGCAGTGCCACGGGAGGTGCGTCAAGAGCTTTCTTT.

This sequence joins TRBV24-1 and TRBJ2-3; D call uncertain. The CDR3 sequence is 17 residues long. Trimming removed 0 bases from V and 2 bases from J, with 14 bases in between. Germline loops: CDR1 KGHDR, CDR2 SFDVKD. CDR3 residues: CATSDLQLARDTDTQYF. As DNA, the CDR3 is TGTGCCACCAGTGATTTGCAACTCGCAAGAGACACAGATACGCAGTATTTT.

The CDR3 sequence is CSAQGDTEAFF. The CDR3 DNA follows: TGCAGTGCACAGGGGGACACTGAAGCTTTCTTT. This sequence joins TRBV20-1 and TRBJ1-1; 8 positions match TRBD1. CDR3 length: 11 amino acids. In germline, CDR1 is DFQATT, CDR2 SNEGSKA (reference sequence). With V trimmed by 6 bases and J by 3 bases, 0 bases remained unmatched.

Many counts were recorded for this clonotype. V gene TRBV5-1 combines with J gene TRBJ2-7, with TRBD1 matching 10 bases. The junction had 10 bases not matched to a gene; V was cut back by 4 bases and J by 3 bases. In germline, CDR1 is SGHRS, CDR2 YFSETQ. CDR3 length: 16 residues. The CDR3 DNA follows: TGCGCCAGCAGCCTGGGGTTCGGACAGGGGGTCTACGAGCAGTACTTC. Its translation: CASSLGFGQGVYEQYF.